This entry is about one T cell receptor (beta chain). This clonotype was found many times. The clone's antigen remains unknown. Nothing much larger sits one base from this clone, and base qualities are not available. Cut back by 2 bases and 0 bases, the V and J ends lie 14 bases apart. The CDR3 starts with the cysteine, ends with the phenylalanine, and has 17 residues. Left in the record is the CDR3 DNA by itself, 51 bases read in frame from the first base. These data come from a study of T cells in Graves' hyperthyroidism and ophthalmopathy (dated by TCRdb to the late 2010s). Turning to the overall study: Peripheral blood samples were taken at initial diagnosis, before any treatment was given. To identify TCR V-J signatures that set the groups apart, the researchers used a discovery cohort of 100 patients, made up of around 40 with Graves' ophthalmopathy and 55 to 65 with stable Graves' hyperthyroidism. Prospective prediction of ophthalmopathy was tested in an independent validation cohort of some 20 hyperthyroidism patients and 17 patients who later progressed to ophthalmopathy. The 80 to 100 discovery patients were randomly divided into training and test sets at a 7:3 ratio. In roughly six Graves' hyperthyroidism patients, the study also compared T-cell repertoires from thyroid tissue with T-cell repertoires from blood. After blood sampling, hyperthyroidism patients were treated with methimazole at a starting dose of 30 mg daily, and ophthalmopathy patients were treated with high-dose intravenous methylprednisolone. The paper reports TCR Vbeta CDR3 sequencing of about 140 peripheral blood samples: under 45 ophthalmopathy, fewer than 80 hyperthyroidism and around 17 progressor patients. Study-wide conclusions, independent of this receptor: Ophthalmopathy was separated from stable hyperthyroidism by a 13 V-J signature model, with approximately 89% sensitivity and approximately 81% specificity obtained in cross-validation and 80%/75% obtained in testing. Most expanded thyroid clonotypes (frequency above 0.001) were also detected in blood, suggesting blood repertoires may reflect thyroid immune responses. In validation, progression to ophthalmopathy was predicted by the model with 55% to 71% sensitivity and around 76% specificity, a median of approximately 7.1 months before onset. Sample size was not statistically predetermined, and investigators were not blinded to group allocation.

Graves' hyperthyroidism was defined as stable when no progression to ophthalmopathy occurred over 18 months of follow-up. Hyperthyroidism patients were newly diagnosed, had a disease duration of under 2 months, and were aged 18 to 65 years. Exclusion was applied to patients with uncontrolled infections, other autoimmune diseases, pregnancy or lactation. Clinical symptoms, serum thyroxine and TRAb, thyroid ultrasound, and orbital computed tomography formed the basis for the diagnoses. Ficoll-Paque density gradient centrifugation was used to isolate PBMCs from 9.5 to 10 ml of fresh peripheral blood. Total RNA was extracted using Trizol reagent, and RNA quality was assessed on an Agilent 2100 Bioanalyzer. Amplification of TCR beta CDR3 regions was carried out from RNA transcripts. A first-round RT-PCR of the TCR CDR3 used the HTBI primer set with the Qiagen OneStep RT-PCR kit. Libraries were constructed in a second round of multiplex PCR, after which size selection and purification were carried out. Libraries were sequenced paired-end with 100 bp reads on an Illumina HiSeq2000. As for the original processing: SOAPnuke was used to process the raw data, throwing out any read that contained adapters or uncalled bases, had a mean Phred below 15, or lacked an exact constant-primer or identifier match. High-quality paired reads were merged using COPE v1.2.5, and each unique nucleotide sequence was defined as a clonotype. MiTCR v1.1 was used to align the clonotypes against IMGT TRBV, TRBD and TRBJ reference segments. The analysis included only V-J combinations with a frequency above 0.0001, which together covered around 99% of the repertoires. The TCS score was defined as the ratio of F50 (clonal expansion) to E x V (chaos), calculated using BLOSUM62-based TCRdist between CDR3 peptides within each V-J. Welch's t-statistics and random forest reduced 450 to 600 V-J features to roughly 13, which were used in a naive Bayes classifier (R e1071). The public sequencing data were trimmed at Q25 with fastp and processed into clonotypes with MiXCR by TCRdb, which kept only in-frame beta chains. When rows share a CDR3 protein, they turn into one entry using the most common DNA and genes. The V and J calls were not made by the authors but by TCRdb's processing. Counted in this sample were some 500,000 distinct CDR3 sequences; approximately 15% of them appeared once. The ten largest clones represent less than 20% of the sample.

The sample comprised blood. The sequence derives from a woman aged 18-29 years with Graves' hyperthyroidism. The V and J genes are TRBV12-3 or TRBV12-4 and TRBJ1-3; the D gene is not confidently resolved. The sequence in DNA is TGTGCCAGCAGTTTAAGGATTGTCGGAAGCTCTGGAAACACCATATATTTT. Its amino acids are CASSLRIVGSSGNTIYF.